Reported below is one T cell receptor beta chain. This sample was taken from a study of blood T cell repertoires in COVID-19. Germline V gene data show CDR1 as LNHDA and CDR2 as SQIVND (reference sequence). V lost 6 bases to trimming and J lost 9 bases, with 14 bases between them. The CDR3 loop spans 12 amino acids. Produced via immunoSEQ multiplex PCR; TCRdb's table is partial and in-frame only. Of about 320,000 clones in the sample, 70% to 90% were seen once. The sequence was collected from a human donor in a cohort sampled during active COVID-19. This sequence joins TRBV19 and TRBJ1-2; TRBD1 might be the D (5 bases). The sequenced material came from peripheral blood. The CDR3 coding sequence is TGTGCCAGTAGGTGGGGGGAAGTAAGCTACACCTTC. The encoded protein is CASRWGEVSYTF. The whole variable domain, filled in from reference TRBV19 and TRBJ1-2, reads DGGITQSPKYLFRKEGQNVTLSCEQNLNHDAMYWYRQDPGQGLRLIYYSQIVNDFQKGDIAEGYSVSREKKESFPLTVTSAQKNPTAFYLCASRWGEVSYTFGSGTRLTVV.